The 21 T cell receptor beta chains below all came from one sample that was sequenced in a study of identical twins listed by TCRdb under 2016. The method behind the library was 5' RACE. Reads for this sample came from an Illumina HiSeq 2000. The public reads were quality trimmed at Q25 with fastp and then assembled into clones with MiXCR by TCRdb, keeping productive beta chains. Under each unique CDR3 protein, matching rows form one entry showing the most common genes and DNA. The sample yields more than 250,000 distinct CDR3 sequences; about 8.9% were counted once. More than 2% of the sample goes to the ten largest clones. This sample was also put to use in a study of yellow fever vaccine responses in identical twins.

Material for sequencing was memory (CD45RO+) T cells sorted from blood. The sample's cell subset or site label is to be understood as: CD45RO+ enriched T cells. The receptors stem from a woman between 18 and 29 years old in good health.

In this sample, this clonotype turned up many times. This rearrangement joins TRBV6-1 to TRBJ1-4; TRBD1 might be the D (6 bases). The CDR3 is 15 residues long. Trimming removed 5 bases from V and 3 bases from J, with 13 bases in between. Germline V gene lookup returns CDR1 MNHNS and CDR2 SASEGT. CDR3 nucleotides: TGTGCCAGCAGTAGACAGGACGGTTCTAATGAAAAACTGTTTTTT. Translated: CASSRQDGSNEKLFF.

The chain links TRBV5-1 to TRBJ2-5, with 7 bases aligning to TRBD1. This CDR3 is built from 15 residues. V lost 7 bases to trimming and J lost 2 bases; unmatched junction nucleotides: 11. CDR1 and CDR2 from the germline V gene are SGHRS and YFSETQ. The CDR3 protein is CASGPGTVIQETQYF. CDR3 coding DNA: TGCGCCAGCGGCCCCGGGACAGTCATTCAAGAGACCCAGTACTTC.

This clonotype occurred a few times. J is TRBJ2-3 and V is TRBV28; the D gene is possibly TRBD2 (6 bases). Trimming cost V 4 bases and J 4 bases, with 18 bases left between them. The CDR3 totals 16 residues. Germline-derived CDR1 and CDR2 are MDHEN and SYDVKM. In DNA form, the CDR3 reads TGTGCCAGCAGTTCCCAGCGGGCGGGCCTGGCAGATACGCAGTATTTT. It specifies CASSSQRAGLADTQYF.

Details on this clonotype: The junction departs from germline at one end; a sequencing error may be responsible. V gene TRBV10-2 combines with J gene TRBJ2-5, with D possibly being TRBD1 (5 bases). The germline gives CDR1 WSHSY, CDR2 SAAADI. The CDR3 runs 10 residues. CDR3 sequence: CSSKGETQYF. As DNA, the CDR3 is TGCTCCAGCAAAGGGGAAACCCAGTACTTC.

There are a few counts of this clonotype. The rearrangement uses TRBV10-2 and TRBJ2-7; TRBD1 might be the D (7 bases). Deletions cut 7 bases from V and 2 bases from J, with 12 bases between. The CDR3 is 13 residues long. Germline loops: CDR1 WSHSY, CDR2 SAAADI. The CDR3 nucleotides read TGCGCCAGCACCCAGGGGGGACCCTACGAGCAGTACGTC. This encodes CASTQGGPYEQYV.

This clonotype has just one count. Being one base from a much bigger clone, this may be a read error. The V gene is TRBV5-1, the J gene TRBJ2-3; 9 bases line up with TRBD1. The J segment lost 3 bases and the V segment lost 1 base, leaving 9 bases of the junction unmatched. Germline-derived CDR1 and CDR2 are SGHRS and YFSETQ. The length of the CDR3 is 17 residues. The CDR3 spells CASSLWGDREKTDTQYF. The DNA for the CDR3 is TGCGCCAGCAGCTTGTGGGGGGACAGGGAGAAGACAGATACGCAGTATTTT.

This clonotype was seen more than once but under ten times. Here the CDR3 DNA reads TGTGCCACCTGTGTAGCGGTCGCCTCTGGGGCCAACGTCCTGACTTTC. Translated: CATCVAVASGANVLTF. V and J are TRBV24-1 and TRBJ2-6; D may be TRBD2 (6 bases). Germline V lookup: CDR1 KGHDR, CDR2 SFDVKD. Trimming left V 9 bases short and J 0 bases short, with 14 bases between. This CDR3 spans 16 amino acids.

Only a few counts were recorded for this clonotype. As DNA, the CDR3 is TGCGCCAGCAGCCCGGACAGGGCCAATGAGCAGTTCTTC. Translation: CASSPDRANEQFF. This chain joins TRBV5-1 and TRBJ2-1; 8 bases fit TRBD1. This CDR3 has 13 amino acids. V lost 4 bases and J lost 6; bases outside the gene matches: 3. Germline values: CDR1 SGHRS, CDR2 YFSETQ. The variable domain in full, completed from reference TRBV5-1 and TRBJ2-1, reads KAGVTQTPRYLIKTRGQQVTLSCSPISGHRSVSWYQQTPGQGLQFLFEYFSETQRNKGNFPGRFSGRQFSNSRSEMNVSTLELGDSALYLCASSPDRANEQFFGPGTRLTVL.

The rearrangement joins TRBV29-1 to TRBJ2-1; TRBD1 matches 11 bases. The germline V gene has CDR1 SQVTM and CDR2 ANQGSEA. The CDR3 length is 14 residues. Trimming took 6 bases from V and 4 from J; bases not matched to a gene: 5. CDR3 residues: CSVGDRGSYNEQFF. The CDR3, as DNA: TGCAGCGTGGGGGACAGGGGGTCATACAATGAGCAGTTCTTC.

This clonotype was observed at least ten times. The chain uses TRBV28 and TRBJ2-7; D is uncertain. Looked up from germline, CDR1 is MDHEN and CDR2 is SYDVKM. This CDR3 is built from 15 residues. Trimming took 5 bases from V and 1 from J, leaving 15 bases between them. The CDR3 DNA follows: TGTGCCAGCAGTCCGGTTAGGGTGCTATCCTACGAGCAGTACGTC. Amino acids: CASSPVRVLSYEQYV.

The rearrangement joins TRBV2 to TRBJ1-6; 8 nucleotides line up with TRBD1. Germline CDR1 reads SNHLY; CDR2 reads FYNNEI. The CDR3 covers 13 residues. Trimming removed 10 bases from V and 9 bases from J; junction bases left unmatched: 8. CDR3 sequence: CAIRQGTGSPLHF. DNA of the CDR3: TGTGCCATAAGACAGGGGACGGGTTCACCCCTCCACTTT.

This clonotype was seen more than once but under ten times. V gene TRBV5-4 combines with J gene TRBJ2-5; D remains ambiguous. CDR1 and CDR2 from the germline V gene are SGHNT and YYREEE (reference sequence). The length of the CDR3 is 16 residues. V gave up 4 bases and J gave up 4 bases, with 20 bases separating them. The CDR3 nucleotides read TGTGCCAGCAGCCACGACCCGACAAGGGTGGGAGAGACCCAGTACTTC. It codes for CASSHDPTRVGETQYF.

This clonotype showed up just a few times. The V gene is TRBV6-5, the J gene TRBJ1-2, with D perhaps TRBD1 (5 bases). V was cut by 0 bases and J by 8 bases, with 13 bases left in between. CDR1 MNHEY and CDR2 SVGAGI come from the germline V gene. The CDR3 sequence is 14 residues long. Here the CDR3 DNA reads TGTGCCAGCAGTTACTCGACCGGGGCTGGGGGCTACACCTTC. The encoded protein is CASSYSTGAGGYTF.

The gene calls are TRBV27 and TRBJ2-1, with 11 nucleotides matching TRBD2. The CDR3 covers 15 residues. Germline V gene sequence: CDR1 MNHEY, CDR2 SMNVEV (reference sequence). After removal of 8 bases from V and 7 bases from J, the junction contained 10 bases not matched to a gene. As DNA, the CDR3 is TGTGCCAGCGGGGTAGCGGGAGGGCCAAGGAATGAGCAGTTCTTC. Residues: CASGVAGGPRNEQFF.

The chain recombines TRBV18 with TRBJ1-1; perhaps TRBD1 as D (5 bases). The CDR3 sequence is 13 residues long. V was clipped by 8 bases and J by 1 base, with 11 bases between them. Germline values: CDR1 KGHSH, CDR2 LQKENI. The CDR3 region has the DNA TGTGCCAGCACACGGACACCGAACACTGAAGCTTTCTTT. It specifies CASTRTPNTEAFF.

In this sample, this clonotype turned up a few times. The chain links TRBV4-1 to TRBJ2-5, with 10 bases matching TRBD2. The trim removed 1 base at V and 2 bases at J, leaving 7 bases unmatched. The CDR3 totals 17 residues. Germline V gene sequence: CDR1 MGHRA, CDR2 YSYEKL. CDR3 in DNA: TGCGCCAGCAGCCAAGGACGGACTAGCGGAGCACAAGAGACCCAGTACTTC. Its translation: CASSQGRTSGAQETQYF.

As concerns this clonotype: This may be a read error, as it is one base from a much larger clone. The chain links TRBV3-1 to TRBJ2-3; D gene ambiguous. Germline V lookup: CDR1 LGHDT, CDR2 YNNKEL (reference sequence). The CDR3 has 15 residues. As DNA, the CDR3 is TGTGCCAGCCGCCAAGAAAGTCGGTCGGGAGATACGCAGTATTTT. Protein product: CASRQESRSGDTQYF.

This clonotype showed up many times. This chain links TRBV3-1 with TRBJ2-3; D might be TRBD2 (5 bases). The V gene's germline CDR1 is LGHDT and CDR2 YNNKEL (reference sequence). V dropped 4 bases and J dropped 6 bases, with 5 bases sitting between them. The length of the CDR3 is 11 residues. The DNA for the CDR3 is TGTGCCAGCAGCCGGGAGGATACGCAGTATTTT. It yields the protein CASSREDTQYF.

This clonotype was found a few times. This chain uses TRBV5-1 with TRBJ2-7, with 8 nucleotides matching TRBD2. This CDR3 has 12 residues. J was trimmed by 6 bases and V by 4 bases; bases with no gene match: 3. From germline, CDR1 is SGHRS and CDR2 YFSETQ. CDR3 amino acids: CASSRGGVEQYV. The CDR3 bases are TGCGCCAGCAGCCGGGGGGGCGTCGAGCAGTACGTC.

The rearrangement joins TRBV6-1 to TRBJ2-7; TRBD2 might be the D (5 bases). The V end was cut by 7 bases, the J end by 0 bases, with 13 bases between. CDR1 MNHNS and CDR2 SASEGT come from the germline V gene. The CDR3 consists of 14 residues. For the CDR3, the DNA is TGTGCCAGCATCTCTGCCGGGATCTCCTACGAGCAGTACGTC. As protein: CASISAGISYEQYV.

This clonotype was observed a handful of times. The gene calls are TRBV18 and TRBJ2-1; 8 nucleotides match TRBD1. The CDR3 is 16 residues long. CDR1 and CDR2 (germline): KGHSH, LQKENI. V shed 0 bases and J 4 bases; nucleotides not matched to a gene: 5. In DNA form, the CDR3 reads TGTGCCAGCTCACCACCTAGACAGGGGTTTTACAATGAGCAGTTCTTC. It translates to CASSPPRQGFYNEQFF.